One sample yielded the 6 T cell receptor beta chains listed below, sequenced in a study of T cells in Graves' hyperthyroidism and ophthalmopathy. Amplified TCR beta CDR3 regions derived from RNA transcripts. The HTBI primer set was used in a first-round RT-PCR of the TCR CDR3. From the multiplex PCR reads, TCRdb called clonotypes with MiXCR, one entry per CDR3 protein. The sample has around 420,000 distinct CDR3 sequences, 15% to 19% seen once. The sample was blood. The source of these receptors is a woman aged 18-29 years with Graves' hyperthyroidism.

Ten or more counts support this clonotype. V usage is TRBV18 and J usage is TRBJ2-5; the D is unclear. CDR3 length: 14 residues. The germline CDR1 and CDR2 sequences are KGHSH and LQKENI. Between the trimmed V and J ends, which lost 3 bases and 2 bases, there was a span of 10 bases. CDR3 amino acids: CASSPIGQQETQYF. The CDR3 DNA follows: TGTGCCAGCTCACCTATCGGCCAGCAAGAGACCCAGTACTTC.

This clonotype was counted many times. In DNA, the CDR3 is TGTGCCAGCGCCGACAGGGAACGAGAAAAACTGTTTTTT. Translating gives CASADREREKLFF. The chain recombines TRBV3-1 with TRBJ1-4, with TRBD1 matching 7 bases. This CDR3 is built from 13 residues. Germline assignment: CDR1 LGHDT and CDR2 YNNKEL (reference sequence). The V segment lost 8 bases and the J segment 8 bases; nucleotides outside the gene matches: 8.

The V and J genes are TRBV7-9 and TRBJ2-7; D might be TRBD2 (5 bases). V shed 5 bases and J shed 6 bases, with 11 bases lying between them. Germline loops: CDR1 SEHNR, CDR2 FQNEAQ (reference sequence). The CDR3 sequence is 12 residues long. The CDR3 nucleotides are TGTGCCAGCAGCCACGCGGGTGCCGAGCAGTACTTC. This gives the protein CASSHAGAEQYF.

This clonotype was picked up many times. This chain connects TRBV10-3 to TRBJ2-7, with TRBD2 matching over 12 bases. This CDR3 comprises 16 residues. V lost 6 bases, J lost 4 bases, and 10 bases stayed unmatched. Germline CDR1 ENHRY, CDR2 SYGVKD. In nucleotides, the CDR3 is TGTGCCATCAGGCCGGGACTAGCGGGTGGGGATTACGAGCAGTACTTC. It is translated as CAIRPGLAGGDYEQYF.

This clonotype was recorded once. The chain carries TRBV7-8 and TRBJ2-2, with a possible D match to TRBD2 (5 bases). Per germline, CDR1 SGHVS and CDR2 FQNEAQ. V gave up 0 bases and J gave up 2 bases, with 10 bases separating them. The CDR3 has 16 residues. The CDR3 sequence: CASSLARAVNTGELFF. In DNA form, the CDR3 reads TGTGCCAGCAGCTTAGCGAGAGCGGTTAACACCGGGGAGCTGTTTTTT.

This clonotype was counted at least ten times. J is TRBJ2-7 and V is TRBV20-1, with TRBD2 matching 10 bases. The V gene's germline CDR1 is DFQATT and CDR2 SNEGSKA (reference sequence). CDR3 length: 12 amino acids. V trimming: 4 bases; J trimming: 5 bases; junction bases outside the gene matches: 2. The CDR3 nucleotides read TGCAGTGCTAAGCGGGAGGGGGACGAGCAGTACTTC. Translation gives CSAKREGDEQYF.